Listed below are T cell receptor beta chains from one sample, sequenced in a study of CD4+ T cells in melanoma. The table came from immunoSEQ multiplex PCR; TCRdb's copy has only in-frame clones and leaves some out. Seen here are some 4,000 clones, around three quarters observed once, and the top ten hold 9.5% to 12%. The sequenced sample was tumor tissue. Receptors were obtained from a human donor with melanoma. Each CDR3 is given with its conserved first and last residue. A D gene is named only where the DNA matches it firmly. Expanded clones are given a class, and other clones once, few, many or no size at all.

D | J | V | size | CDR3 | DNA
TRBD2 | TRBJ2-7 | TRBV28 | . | CASSSLGASGSRRYF | TGTGCCAGCAGTTCACTGGGAGCTAGCGGGAGTCGGCGGTACTTC
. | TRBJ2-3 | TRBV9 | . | CASSVRGGAGTRTDTQYF | TGTGCCAGCAGCGTACGTGGGGGGGCGGGTACCCGCACAGATACGCAGTATTTT
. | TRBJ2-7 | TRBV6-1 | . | CASHYEQYF | TGTGCCTCACATTACGAGCAGTACTTC
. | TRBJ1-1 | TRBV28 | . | CASSFRQRNTEAFF | TGTGCCAGCAGTTTCAGACAGCGGAACACTGAAGCTTTCTTT
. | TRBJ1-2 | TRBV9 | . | CASSVGSNYGYTF | TGTGCCAGCAGCGTAGGGTCTAACTATGGCTACACCTTC
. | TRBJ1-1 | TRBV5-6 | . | CASSLDQGNTEAFF | TGTGCCAGCAGCTTGGATCAGGGAAACACTGAAGCTTTCTTT
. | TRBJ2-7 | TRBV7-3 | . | CASSPPGGRGRYEQYF | TGTGCCAGCAGCCCCCCCGGTGGCAGGGGCCGCTACGAGCAGTACTTC
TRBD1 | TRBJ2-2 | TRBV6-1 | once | CASSEADRGLPGELFF | TGTGCCAGCAGTGAAGCGGACAGGGGGCTGCCCGGGGAGCTGTTTTTT
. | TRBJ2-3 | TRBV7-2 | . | CASSINADTQYF | TGTGCCAGCAGCATAAACGCAGATACGCAGTATTTT
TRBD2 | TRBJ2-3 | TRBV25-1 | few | CASSELVAGVEDTQYF | TGTGCCAGCAGTGAATTAGTAGCGGGGGTGGAAGATACGCAGTATTTT
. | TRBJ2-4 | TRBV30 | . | CACEAETAKNIQYF | TGTGCCTGTGAGGCCGAGACAGCCAAAAACATTCAGTACTTC
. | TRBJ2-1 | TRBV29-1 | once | CSVDPTVQFF | TGCAGCGTTGACCCGACGGTGCAGTTCTTC
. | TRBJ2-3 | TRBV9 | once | CASSSRTERNTDTQYF | TGTGCCAGCAGCTCTAGGACAGAGCGGAACACAGATACGCAGTATTTT
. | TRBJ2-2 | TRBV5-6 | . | CASSLARGNTGELFF | TGTGCCAGCAGCTTGGCGCGGGGCAACACCGGGGAGCTGTTTTTT
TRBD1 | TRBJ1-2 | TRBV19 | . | CASSSRQGNYGYTF | TGTGCCAGTAGTTCGAGACAGGGGAACTATGGCTACACCTTC
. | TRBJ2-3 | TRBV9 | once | CASSVAQGGGTDTQYF | TGTGCCAGCAGCGTGGCGCAGGGGGGTGGCACAGATACGCAGTATTTT
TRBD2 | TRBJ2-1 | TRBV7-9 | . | CASSRQTSGGYNEQFF | TGTGCCAGCAGCCGGCAGACTAGCGGGGGGTACAATGAGCAGTTCTTC
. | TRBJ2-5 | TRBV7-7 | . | CASSLTVQETQYF | TGTGCCAGCAGCTTAACAGTTCAAGAGACCCAGTACTTC
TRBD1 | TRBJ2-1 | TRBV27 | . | CASSLLRRTGDNEQFF | TGTGCCAGCAGTTTACTCCGCCGGACAGGCGACAATGAGCAGTTCTTC
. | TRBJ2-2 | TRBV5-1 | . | CASSPSTSFLTGELFF | TGCGCCAGCAGCCCCTCAACTAGTTTTCTCACCGGGGAGCTGTTTTTT
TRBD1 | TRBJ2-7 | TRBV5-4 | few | CASSQGRQGNYEQYF | TGCGCCAGCAGCCAAGGTCGACAGGGCAACTACGAGCAGTACTTC
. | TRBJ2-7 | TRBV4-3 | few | CASSQAGGLSGRSKQYF | TGCGCCAGCAGCCAAGCCGGCGGCTTGTCGGGCCGGAGTAAGCAGTACTTC
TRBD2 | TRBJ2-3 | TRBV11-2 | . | CASSLVGGIADTQYF | TGTGCCAGCAGCTTAGTGGGGGGGATAGCCGATACGCAGTATTTT
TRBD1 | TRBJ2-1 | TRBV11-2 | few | CASSGDRGNEQFF | TGTGCCAGCAGCGGGGACAGGGGGAATGAGCAGTTCTTC
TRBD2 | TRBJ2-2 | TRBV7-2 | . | CASSLTRGAGELFF | TGTGCCAGCAGCCTAACGCGGGGGGCCGGGGAGCTGTTTTTT
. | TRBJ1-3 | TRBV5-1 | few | CASSLLGPPSGNTIYF | TGCGCCAGCAGCTTGTTAGGGCCTCCCTCTGGAAACACCATATATTTT
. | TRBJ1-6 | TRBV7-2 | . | CASKVGRVNNNSPLHF | TGTGCCAGCAAGGTGGGAAGGGTAAATAATAATTCACCCCTCCACTTT
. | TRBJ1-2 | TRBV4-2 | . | CASSQGRDQPRYGYTF | TGTGCCAGCAGCCAAGGTAGGGACCAACCACGATATGGCTACACCTTC
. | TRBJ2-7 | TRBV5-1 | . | CASSLQGYSFGYEQYF | TGCGCCAGCAGCTTACAGGGTTATTCCTTCGGGTACGAGCAGTACTTC
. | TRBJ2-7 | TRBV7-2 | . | CASSLAARNYEQYF | TGTGCCAGCAGCTTAGCGGCACGGAACTACGAGCAGTACTTC
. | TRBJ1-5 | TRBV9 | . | CASSARGYSNQPQHF | TGTGCCAGCAGCGCCAGGGGTTATAGCAATCAGCCCCAGCATTTT